The clone carrying this T cell receptor (beta chain) was observed many times. The source of the sample is a study of early T cells in non-severe SARS-CoV-2 infection. The length of the CDR3 is 16 residues. Deletions cut 8 bases from V and 0 bases from J, with 18 bases between. Per the germline V gene, CDR1 is MNHEY and CDR2 is SMNVEV (reference sequence). MiXCR, run by TCRdb on the 5' RACE reads, gives a single entry per CDR3 protein. The repertoire holds 64,000 or so distinct CDR3 sequences, with over 9% as singletons. The sample in question was whole blood, obtained at baseline. The chain uses TRBV27 and TRBJ2-3; D may be TRBD2 (7 bases). The origin of this receptor is an adult who was a healthcare worker with PCR-confirmed SARS-CoV-2 infection or an uninfected control (not recorded which). CDR3 bases: TGTGCCAGCGGTCCCGGCGGGGGCCCTAGCACAGATACGCAGTATTTT. Residues: CASGPGGGPSTDTQYF.